The present TCR beta chain was sequenced within a study of T cell changes during pregnancy in multiple sclerosis. Assay used: immunoSEQ multiplex PCR; TCRdb lists only in-frame clones, some missing. The sample yields around 10,000 clones, around 88% seen once. Germline-derived CDR1 and CDR2 are SEHNR and FQNEAQ (reference sequence). V gave up 2 bases and J gave up 3 bases, with 8 bases separating them. The length of the CDR3 is 13 residues. This chain joins TRBV7-9 and TRBJ2-7, with D unresolved. This sequence originates from a female donor in good health, enrolled as a control in a pregnancy study. The sequences come from CD8+ T cells from peripheral blood mononuclear cells, collected in the first trimester of pregnancy. CDR3 residues: CASSLQARYEQYF. The CDR3 bases are TGTGCCAGCAGCTTACAGGCCCGCTACGAGCAGTACTTC.